This passage covers 24 T cell receptor beta chains from one sample sequenced in a study of CD8 T cells in Susac syndrome (dated by TCRdb to about 2019). Library preparation employed the immunoSEQ multiplex PCR assay. RNA was extracted using the RNeasy kit, and roughly 0.45 to 1 microgram was reverse transcribed with random hexamers. The raw public reads went through TCRdb reprocessing: fastp at Q25, MiXCR clone calling, in-frame beta chains kept. Each entry merges the rows of one CDR3 protein and shows their most common DNA and genes. This sample lists approximately 170,000 distinct CDR3 sequences; about 91% were detected once. Approximately 0.073% of the sample rests with the top ten. Sequenced sample: CD4+ T cells from PBMCs. The receptors originated from a human donor in good health.

V usage is TRBV18 and J usage is TRBJ2-7, with 13 bases lining up with TRBD2. The CDR3 length is 16 residues. With 6 bases clipped from V and 2 bases from J, the junction kept 7 bases outside the gene matches. Germline V gene sequence: CDR1 KGHSH, CDR2 LQKENI. The DNA of the CDR3 is TGTGCCAGCTCCCAAGGACTAGCGGGAGAGCCCTACGAGCAGTACTTC. This translates into CASSQGLAGEPYEQYF.

V gene TRBV9 combines with J gene TRBJ2-5; D remains ambiguous. Germline-derived CDR1 and CDR2 are SGDLS and YYNGEE. This CDR3 is 13 amino acids long. Trimming removed 4 bases at V and 1 base at J, with 8 bases between. The CDR3 DNA is TGTGCCAGCAGCCCGGCGGTCCAAGAGACCCAGTACTTC. Its protein is CASSPAVQETQYF.

This chain joins TRBV2 and TRBJ2-7; 7 bases agree with TRBD1. Germline V CDR1 and CDR2: SNHLY, FYNNEI. The V and J ends lost 6 bases and 7 bases, in that order; junction bases with no gene match: 6. CDR3 length: 12 amino acids. CDR3 sequence: CASSWDRGEQYF. The CDR3 bases are TGTGCCAGCAGCTGGGACAGAGGGGAGCAGTACTTC.

V gene TRBV20-1 combines with J gene TRBJ2-2; a weak D match, TRBD1 (6 bases). The CDR3 consists of 13 residues. The V end lost 5 bases, the J end lost 5 bases, and 12 bases lay between the germline ends. From germline, CDR1 is DFQATT and CDR2 SNEGSKA (reference sequence). CDR3 coding DNA: TGCAGTGCTGCAGGGGCAGGGACCGGGGAGCTGTTTTTT. Translation: CSAAGAGTGELFF.

The chain employs TRBV6-2 or TRBV6-3 and TRBJ1-5; weak D call: TRBD1 (5 bases). This CDR3 has 13 residues. V shed 7 bases and J shed 6 bases, with 13 bases lying between them. The germline V gene has CDR1 MNHEY and CDR2 SVGEGT. CDR3 protein: CASTWRGGQPQHF. CDR3 nucleotide sequence: TGTGCCAGCACCTGGAGGGGCGGTCAGCCCCAGCATTTT.

This sequence joins TRBV6-2 or TRBV6-3 and TRBJ2-1; 13 bases line up with TRBD2. There are 15 residues in the CDR3. Germline V gives CDR1 MNHEY, CDR2 SVGEGT. V trimming: 6 bases; J trimming: 7 bases; junction bases outside the gene matches: 6. The CDR3 DNA is TGTGCCAGCAGCGGGACTAGCGGGGAGGATAATGAGCAGTTCTTC. Its translation is CASSGTSGEDNEQFF.

The chain links TRBV7-9 to TRBJ1-3; TRBD1 is a possible D gene (6 bases). V was pared by 1 base and J by 0 bases, with 13 bases between. This CDR3 region has 17 residues. Germline V gives CDR1 SEHNR, CDR2 FQNEAQ (reference sequence). The CDR3 here is CASSLESRGHSGNTIYF. Written as DNA, the CDR3 is TGTGCCAGCAGCTTAGAAAGCAGGGGACACTCTGGAAACACCATATATTTT.

The chain uses TRBV7-9 and TRBJ1-3; possible D gene TRBD1, 5 bases. Looked up from germline, CDR1 is SEHNR and CDR2 is FQNEAQ (reference sequence). Trimming pared 0 bases from V and 2 bases from J, leaving 8 bases between. The CDR3 is made up of 15 amino acids. The chain's CDR3 is CASSLATGAGNTIYF. For the CDR3, the DNA is TGTGCCAGCAGCTTAGCAACGGGGGCTGGAAACACCATATATTTT. Full variable domain (remainder filled in from reference TRBV7-9 and TRBJ1-3): DTGVSQNPRHKITKRGQNVTFRCDPISEHNRLYWYRQTLGQGPEFLTYFQNEAQLEKSRLLSDRFSAERPKGSFSTLEIQRTEQGDSAMYLCASSLATGAGNTIYFGEGSWLTVV.

The V call is TRBV29-1, the J call TRBJ2-1; D may be TRBD2 (6 bases). The ends were cut back, 0 bases at V and 0 bases at J, with 12 bases in the middle. Germline CDR1 and CDR2: SQVTM and ANQGSEA. The CDR3 extends over 16 amino acids. The CDR3 spells CSVEDDGLYSYNEQFF. The CDR3, as DNA: TGCAGCGTTGAAGATGACGGACTATACTCCTACAATGAGCAGTTCTTC.

The rearrangement joins TRBV3-1 to TRBJ1-6; weak D call: TRBD1 (6 bases). Germline V gene data show CDR1 as LGHDT and CDR2 as YNNKEL (reference sequence). The CDR3 is 13 amino acids. The ends were cut back, 5 bases at V and 16 bases at J, with 18 bases in the middle. The CDR3 reads CASSSNRDTPLHF. The CDR3 coding sequence is TGTGCCAGCAGCTCAAATCGGGACACCCCACTCCACTTT. The full variable domain, its missing parts supplied by reference TRBV3-1 and TRBJ1-6, is DTAVSQTPKYLVTQMGNDKSIKCEQNLGHDTMYWYKQDSKKFLKIMFSYNNKELIINETVPNRFSPKSPDKAHLNLHINSLELGDSAVYFCASSSNRDTPLHFGNGTRLTVT.

The CDR3 here is CASSLDGTVIEQYF. CDR3 DNA: TGTGCCAGCAGCTTGGATGGGACAGTGATCGAGCAGTACTTC. The chain links TRBV5-4 to TRBJ2-7; 7 nucleotides align to TRBD1. The CDR3 consists of 14 residues. Trimming at V came to 0 bases and at J to 6 bases, leaving 6 bases not matched to a gene. Germline V gene sequence: CDR1 SGHNT, CDR2 YYREEE (reference sequence).

The chain carries TRBV28 and TRBJ2-7; 7 bases are shared with TRBD1. V dropped 4 bases and J dropped 6; count of bases not matched to a gene: 6. The germline CDR1 and CDR2 sequences are MDHEN and SYDVKM. The CDR3 spans 13 residues. The CDR3 protein is CASSSTGAGEQYF. The CDR3 nucleotides read TGTGCCAGCAGTTCCACAGGGGCGGGCGAGCAGTACTTC.

The chain joins TRBV6-1 to TRBJ2-1, with unresolved D. CDR1 is MNHNS, CDR2 SASEGT, per germline. The CDR3 contains 14 residues. V lost 7 bases, J lost 0 bases, and 10 bases lay in between. CDR3 coding DNA: TGTGCCAGCACAGTGGCCCGCTCCTACAATGAGCAGTTCTTC. Translation: CASTVARSYNEQFF.

V and J are TRBV30 and TRBJ2-7, with 9 bases identical to TRBD1. The CDR3 covers 17 residues. V was pared by 1 base and J by 2 bases, with 12 bases of the junction left unmatched. The V gene's germline CDR1 is GTSNPN and CDR2 SVGIG (reference sequence). CDR3 in amino acids: CAWSAQLLRDRAYEQYF. The DNA of the CDR3 is TGTGCCTGGAGTGCACAACTCCTCCGGGACAGGGCCTACGAGCAGTACTTC.

This clonotype came up once. The chain combines TRBV20-1 with TRBJ2-7; D is possibly TRBD2 (5 bases). Germline-derived CDR1 and CDR2 are DFQATT and SNEGSKA (reference sequence). Trimming cost V 6 bases and J 6 bases, with 15 bases left between them. The CDR3 totals 12 residues. In DNA form, the CDR3 reads TGCAGTGCCCCAGAACTAGAACGCGAGCAGTACTTC. Translation: CSAPELEREQYF.

The chain combines TRBV2 with TRBJ2-1, with no clear D. V shed 7 bases and J shed 6 bases, with 10 bases lying between them. Looked up from germline, CDR1 is SNHLY and CDR2 is FYNNEI. The CDR3 spans 12 residues. CDR3 residues: CASNREANEQFF. CDR3 nucleotides: TGTGCCAGCAATCGAGAGGCCAATGAGCAGTTCTTC. Combining the CDR3 with reference TRBV2 and TRBJ2-1 gives the whole variable domain EPEVTQTPSHQVTQMGQEVILRCVPISNHLYFYWYRQILGQKVEFLVSFYNNEISEKSEIFDDQFSVERPDGSNFTLKIRSTKLEDSAMYFCASNREANEQFFGPGTRLTVL.

The chain joins TRBV24-1 to TRBJ2-1; 9 nucleotides line up with TRBD1. There are 16 residues in the CDR3. CDR1 is KGHDR, CDR2 SFDVKD, per germline. Trimming at V came to 3 bases and at J to 6 bases, leaving 8 bases not matched to a gene. CDR3 residues: CATSDQSDRGGNEQFF. The CDR3 region has the DNA TGTGCCACCAGTGATCAGTCGGACAGGGGTGGCAATGAGCAGTTCTTC.

This clonotype was observed a single time. This sequence joins TRBV5-4 and TRBJ1-6; D uncertain. Trimming took 0 bases from V and 5 from J, leaving 18 bases between them. CDR1 and CDR2 (germline): SGHNT, YYREEE (reference sequence). The CDR3 totals 18 residues. The CDR3 DNA reads as TGTGCCAGCAGCTTGGGGCCCCTCCTGTACGGGGATAATTCACCCCTCCACTTT. Translated: CASSLGPLLYGDNSPLHF.

The chain has TRBV3-1 and TRBJ2-1, with 9 positions matching TRBD1. CDR1 and CDR2 from the germline V gene are LGHDT and YNNKEL (reference sequence). The CDR3 contains 15 residues. J lost 4 bases, V lost 1 base, and 2 bases had no gene match. The CDR3 sequence is CASSQAGQGYNEQFF. The CDR3 DNA follows: TGTGCCAGCAGCCAAGCGGGACAGGGATACAATGAGCAGTTCTTC.

This clonotype occurred once. The chain is built from TRBV20-1 and TRBJ2-7, with D possibly being TRBD1 (6 bases). The CDR3 length is 14 residues. V lost 3 bases and J 2 bases, leaving 14 bases between the germline ends. Germline V gene lookup returns CDR1 DFQATT and CDR2 SNEGSKA (reference sequence). Written as DNA, the CDR3 is TGCAGTGCTAGCCACGGGACATTGGCCTACGAGCAGTACTTC. This translates into CSASHGTLAYEQYF.

The chain is built from TRBV3-1 and TRBJ2-3; TRBD2 agrees at 10 bases. CDR1 is LGHDT, CDR2 YNNKEL, per germline (reference sequence). The CDR3 extends over 13 amino acids. V dropped 9 bases and J dropped 3; count of bases not matched to a gene: 3. CDR3 residues: CASIAGGTDTQYF. Written as DNA, the CDR3 is TGTGCCAGTATAGCGGGGGGAACAGATACGCAGTATTTT.

This chain connects TRBV27 to TRBJ2-2; D is perhaps TRBD2 (6 bases). The V end lost 5 bases, the J end lost 7 bases, and 23 bases lay between the germline ends. This CDR3 is 17 amino acids long. CDR1 MNHEY and CDR2 SMNVEV come from the germline V gene (reference sequence). The DNA for the CDR3 is TGTGCCAGCAGTCCTCTTTCGCGGGGAGCCTGGGGCGGGGAGCTGTTTTTT. Its translation: CASSPLSRGAWGGELFF.

The chain recombines TRBV12-3 or TRBV12-4 with TRBJ1-2; 8 nucleotides line up with TRBD1. The CDR3 is made up of 13 amino acids. With 6 bases clipped from V and 7 bases from J, the junction kept 7 bases outside the gene matches. CDR3 in amino acids: CASRETGETGYTF. The CDR3, as DNA: TGTGCCAGCAGGGAGACAGGGGAAACTGGCTACACCTTC.

The chain employs TRBV19 and TRBJ2-7; perhaps TRBD1 as D (6 bases). Germline V lookup: CDR1 LNHDA, CDR2 SQIVND (reference sequence). Trimming stripped 7 bases from V and 5 bases from J, with 21 bases between. The CDR3 sequence is 15 residues long. CDR3 loop: CASTPIGGLGDEQYF. CDR3 in DNA: TGTGCCAGTACCCCGATTGGGGGCCTCGGGGACGAGCAGTACTTC.